These 18 T cell receptor beta chains were sequenced from one sample in a study of T cells in Graves' hyperthyroidism and ophthalmopathy. Amplified TCR beta CDR3 regions derived from RNA transcripts. The HTBI primer set drove a first-round RT-PCR of the TCR CDR3. TCRdb re-called the multiplex PCR reads with MiXCR, one entry per CDR3 protein. Here the sample spans approximately 600,000 distinct CDR3 sequences, less than 25% being singletons. The sequenced material came from blood. The receptor set was obtained from a man under 40 with Graves' ophthalmopathy.

The V and J genes are TRBV20-1 and TRBJ2-1, with TRBD2 matching 8 bases. Germline V gene sequence: CDR1 DFQATT, CDR2 SNEGSKA (reference sequence). This CDR3 has 14 amino acids. J lost 4 bases, V lost 4 bases, and 6 bases had no gene match. The CDR3 loop is CSATGRADYNEQFF. CDR3 nucleotide sequence: TGCAGTGCTACCGGGAGGGCCGATTACAATGAGCAGTTCTTC.

This clonotype occurred a few times. V and J are TRBV4-2 and TRBJ2-5; a weak D match, TRBD2 (6 bases). CDR3 length: 14 amino acids. The V gene's germline CDR1 is LGHNA and CDR2 YNFKEQ. The V end lost 3 bases, the J end lost 5 bases, and 13 bases lay between the germline ends. The CDR3 region has the DNA TGTGCCAGCAGCCAGGCGGCCCGGGGGGAGACCCAGTACTTC. This codes for CASSQAARGETQYF.

This clonotype showed up many times. The rearrangement links TRBV6-6 to TRBJ2-1; perhaps TRBD2 as D (5 bases). V shed 2 bases and J shed 7 bases, with 15 bases lying between them. Germline V gives CDR1 MNHNY, CDR2 SVGAGI (reference sequence). The CDR3 consists of 15 residues. The CDR3 sequence: CASSYGRSGMNEQFF. Here the CDR3 DNA reads TGTGCCAGCAGTTACGGGCGGTCGGGGATGAATGAGCAGTTCTTC.

This sequence joins TRBV24-1 and TRBJ1-1; D perhaps matches TRBD1 (5 bases). Deletions cut 4 bases from V and 8 bases from J, with 10 bases between. The CDR3 length is 12 residues. Germline V lookup: CDR1 KGHDR, CDR2 SFDVKD. The CDR3 region is CATSDHRQEAFF. CDR3 in DNA: TGTGCCACCAGTGACCATCGACAGGAAGCTTTCTTT.

In this sample, this clonotype turned up a few times. J is TRBJ1-3 and V is TRBV7-9, with D unresolved. The CDR3 length is 14 residues. Germline values: CDR1 SEHNR, CDR2 FQNEAQ (reference sequence). Trimming cost V 2 bases and J 0 bases, with 5 bases left between them. Here the CDR3 DNA reads TGTGCCAGCAGCTTAATCGACTCTGGAAACACCATATATTTT. Its protein is CASSLIDSGNTIYF.

This chain links TRBV7-9 with TRBJ2-5, with TRBD1 matching over 8 bases. Trimming took 5 bases from V and 1 from J; bases not matched to a gene: 3. The CDR3 runs 14 residues. Germline loops: CDR1 SEHNR, CDR2 FQNEAQ (reference sequence). CDR3 loop: CASSGTGGQETQYF. The CDR3 DNA is TGTGCCAGCAGCGGCACAGGGGGCCAAGAGACCCAGTACTTC.

This clonotype turned up a few times. The chain combines TRBV7-9 with TRBJ2-4, with TRBD2 matching 15 bases. Trimming took 5 bases from V and 4 from J; bases not matched to a gene: 9. Germline V gene lookup returns CDR1 SEHNR and CDR2 FQNEAQ (reference sequence). The CDR3 covers 18 residues. The CDR3 region is CASSPGLAGGSIKNIQYF. CDR3 DNA sequence: TGTGCCAGCAGCCCGGGACTAGCGGGAGGCTCAATTAAAAACATTCAGTACTTC.

CDR3 sequence (DNA): TGCAGTGCTAGTAGGCGGGCCGGAGTCGGCTTCACAGATACGCAGTATTTT. The encoded protein is CSASRRAGVGFTDTQYF. The chain joins TRBV20-1 to TRBJ2-3, with D perhaps matching TRBD2 (5 bases). V gave up 3 bases and J gave up 2 bases, with 21 bases separating them. In germline, CDR1 is DFQATT, CDR2 SNEGSKA (reference sequence). The CDR3 consists of 17 residues.

This clonotype has more than one count but fewer than ten. The chain is built from TRBV27 and TRBJ2-5; D is unclear. V was cut by 2 bases and J by 5 bases, with 15 bases left in between. CDR1 is MNHEY and CDR2 is SMNVEV in the germline V gene (reference sequence). This CDR3 is built from 15 residues. CDR3 amino acids: CASSLRSHVGETQYF. CDR3 DNA sequence: TGTGCCAGCAGTTTACGGAGTCACGTCGGGGAGACCCAGTACTTC.

This rearrangement joins TRBV6-1 to TRBJ1-6; D uncertain. The CDR3 is made up of 12 amino acids. CDR1 and CDR2 from the germline V gene are MNHNS and SASEGT. The ends were cut back, 3 bases at V and 12 bases at J, with 9 bases in the middle. CDR3: CASSDLRKPLHF. The CDR3 nucleotides are TGTGCCAGCAGTGATCTCCGGAAACCCCTCCACTTT.

This clonotype was counted between two and nine times. The chain employs TRBV2 and TRBJ2-1; unclear D gene. The CDR3 consists of 17 residues. Trimming took 0 bases from V and 2 from J, leaving 14 bases between them. The germline CDR1 and CDR2 sequences are SNHLY and FYNNEI. CDR3 region: CASSEARPRKTYNEQFF. CDR3 coding DNA: TGTGCCAGCAGTGAAGCAAGGCCTCGAAAGACCTACAATGAGCAGTTCTTC.

There are a few counts of this clonotype. The chain employs TRBV29-1 and TRBJ1-1; D perhaps matches TRBD1 (6 bases). This CDR3 spans 15 amino acids. Between the trimmed V and J ends, which lost 6 bases and 0 bases, there was a span of 17 bases. Germline CDR1 is SQVTM and CDR2 is ANQGSEA. CDR3 loop: CSVGGEGFMNTEAFF. The CDR3 bases are TGCAGCGTGGGGGGCGAGGGATTCATGAACACTGAAGCTTTCTTT.

The rearrangement uses TRBV5-1 and TRBJ2-2; maybe TRBD2 (5 bases). Germline CDR1 is SGHRS and CDR2 is YFSETQ. Trimming stripped 3 bases from V and 3 bases from J, with 12 bases between. The CDR3 contains 15 residues. In nucleotides, the CDR3 is TGCGCCAGCAGCTCCACTAGTCCCGACACCGGGGAGCTGTTTTTT. This encodes CASSSTSPDTGELFF.

CDR3 nucleotides: TGTGCCAGCAGCTCAACAGGGTCCGACGAGCAGTACTTC. Encoded protein: CASSSTGSDEQYF. V and J are TRBV7-9 and TRBJ2-7; maybe TRBD1 (6 bases). The CDR3 has 13 amino acids. Germline V lookup: CDR1 SEHNR, CDR2 FQNEAQ (reference sequence). V was shortened by 4 bases and J by 5 bases, with 12 bases between the two germline ends.

The rearrangement uses TRBV2 and TRBJ2-2; 13 bases align to TRBD2. CDR3 length: 20 amino acids. Germline CDR1 and CDR2: SNHLY and FYNNEI. V was clipped by 6 bases and J by 6 bases; unmatched bases: 19. The CDR3 region is CASSRDYPTSGRPIAGELFF. The CDR3 nucleotides read TGTGCCAGCAGCCGTGACTACCCGACTAGCGGGAGGCCGATCGCCGGGGAGCTGTTTTTT.

This clonotype has a handful of counts. In nucleotides, the CDR3 is TGTGCCAGCAGCTTACCGGGCAGGGATACGCAGTATTTT. Translated: CASSLPGRDTQYF. The chain employs TRBV7-9 and TRBJ2-3; D uncertain. Germline values: CDR1 SEHNR, CDR2 FQNEAQ (reference sequence). The CDR3 is 13 amino acids. The V end was cut by 2 bases, the J end by 6 bases, with 9 bases between.

The chain uses TRBV30 and TRBJ2-5; the D gene is possibly TRBD2 (7 bases). This CDR3 spans 13 amino acids. The V gene lost 0 bases and the J gene lost 5 bases, with 10 bases spanning the gap. CDR1 and CDR2 from the germline V gene are GTSNPN and SVGIG (reference sequence). This chain's CDR3 is CAWSVRGAETQYF. DNA of the CDR3: TGTGCCTGGAGTGTACGGGGGGCGGAGACCCAGTACTTC.

This chain links TRBV10-3 with TRBJ1-1, with D maybe TRBD1 (6 bases). Trimming cost V 5 bases and J 0 bases, with 13 bases left between them. Germline CDR1 and CDR2: ENHRY and SYGVKD. The CDR3 contains 15 residues. The CDR3 reads CAISREDSMNTEAFF. As DNA, the CDR3 is TGTGCCATCAGTAGGGAGGACAGTATGAACACTGAAGCTTTCTTT.